This T cell receptor (beta chain) was retrieved from a study of blood T cell repertoires in COVID-19. Original analysis: Amplification of reference gene primers was used by the study to estimate nucleated cell counts. Sequenced by immunoSEQ multiplex PCR; TCRdb stores in-frame clones only, minus some. That table is the source of V, J and clone size, and D and trimming were worked out from the DNA. Among 300,000 to 450,000 clones listed, 75% to 90% were seen once. CDR1 and CDR2 from the germline V gene are SEHNR and FQNEAQ (reference sequence). This CDR3 has 16 amino acids. V lost 4 bases and J 3 bases, leaving 18 bases between the germline ends.

The receptor was isolated from a woman aged 18-29 years with acute or convalescent COVID-19. The chain couples TRBV7-9 to TRBJ1-1, with a possible D match to TRBD1 (6 bases). The specimen sequenced was peripheral blood. CDR3 sequence: CASSSPPGHRDTEAFF. The CDR3 coding sequence is TGTGCCAGCAGCTCGCCCCCGGGACATCGGGACACTGAAGCTTTCTTT.